This T cell receptor beta chain was sequenced for a study of memory CD4+ T cells and cytomegalovirus serostatus. Study results and caveats: Repertoires predicted CMV serostatus with median bootstrapped AUC of approximately 0.95. Suggested: most of the CMV-linked TCR signature lies in CD4+ memory cells.

This clone appeared a few times. Its antigen is unidentified. Data came from immunoSEQ multiplex PCR; TCRdb stores just in-frame clones and leaves some out. Of just under 95,000 clones in the sample, roughly 80% were seen once. The CDR3 is made up of 16 amino acids. Germline V gene sequence: CDR1 MGHRA, CDR2 YSYEKL. Trimming removed 0 bases from V and 3 bases from J, with 12 bases in between. Single viable CD3+CD4+CD8-CD45RO+ cells were sorted as the memory CD4+ T cells. CMV serostatus came from serum IgG against pp150, pp28, p38, p52. Material for sequencing was memory CD4+ T cells from blood. The TCR sequence derives from an adult in good health and CMV-seropositive. The rearrangement links TRBV4-1 to TRBJ1-5; D remains unclear. CDR3 region: CASSQDFQASNQPQHF. The CDR3 coding sequence is TGCGCCAGCAGCCAAGATTTCCAGGCCTCCAATCAGCCCCAGCATTTT.